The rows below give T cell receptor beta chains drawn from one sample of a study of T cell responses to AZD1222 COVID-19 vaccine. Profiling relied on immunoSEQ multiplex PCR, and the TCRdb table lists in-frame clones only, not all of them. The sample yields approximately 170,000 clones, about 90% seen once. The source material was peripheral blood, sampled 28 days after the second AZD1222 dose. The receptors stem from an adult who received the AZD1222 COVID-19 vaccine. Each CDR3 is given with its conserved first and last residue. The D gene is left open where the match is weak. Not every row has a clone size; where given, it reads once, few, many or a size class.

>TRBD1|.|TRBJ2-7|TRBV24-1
TGTGCCACCAGTGATCCCATAATTCGGACAGGGCAGCACGAGCAGTACTTC
CATSDPIIRTGQHEQYF
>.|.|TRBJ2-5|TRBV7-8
TGTGCCAGCAGCCAATTCCAAGAGACCCAGTACTTC
CASSQFQETQYF
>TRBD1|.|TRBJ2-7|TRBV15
TGTGCCACCAGCAGGGACAGGGTAGTCGACGAGCAGTACTTC
CATSRDRVVDEQYF
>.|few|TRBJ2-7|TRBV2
TGTGCCAGCAGTAGACAGGGAGGAGGCTACGAGCAGTACTTC
CASSRQGGGYEQYF
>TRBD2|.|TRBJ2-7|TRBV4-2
TGTGCCAGCAGCCAAGCGGGCGGGGGGGCGAGTTACGAGCAGTACTTC
CASSQAGGGASYEQYF
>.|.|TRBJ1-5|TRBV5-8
TGTGCCAGCAGCTTACAACCCGCTCAGCCCCAGCATTTT
CASSLQPAQPQHF
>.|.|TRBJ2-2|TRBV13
TGTGCCAGCAGCCCCGGACTTAACACCGGGGAGCTGTTTTTT
CASSPGLNTGELFF
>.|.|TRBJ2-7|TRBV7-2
TGTGCCAGCAGCCGGCAGGGCTCCTCCGGCGAGCAGTACTTC
CASSRQGSSGEQYF
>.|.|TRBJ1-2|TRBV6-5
TGTGCCACCCGTGGGGGCAACTATGGCTACACCTTC
CATRGGNYGYTF
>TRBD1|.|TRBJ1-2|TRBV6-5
TGTGCCATCCGCCGAGACAGGGGCAACTATGGCTACACCTTC
CAIRRDRGNYGYTF
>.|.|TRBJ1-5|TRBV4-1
TGCGCCAGCAGCCAAGAAGAGGATCAGCCCCAGCATTTT
CASSQEEDQPQHF
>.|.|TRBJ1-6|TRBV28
TGTGCCAGCAGTCACAACAGGGAGAACTCACCCCTCCACTTT
CASSHNRENSPLHF
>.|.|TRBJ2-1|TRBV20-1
TGCAGTGTCCCGAGGAACAATGAGCAGTTCTTC
CSVPRNNEQFF
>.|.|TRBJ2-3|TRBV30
TGTGCCTGGAGTCCCAAAAGCACAGATACGCAGTATTTT
CAWSPKSTDTQYF
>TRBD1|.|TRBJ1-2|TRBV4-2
TGTGCCAGCAGCCAAGAGAGGGACAGGGTATACGGCTACACCTTC
CASSQERDRVYGYTF
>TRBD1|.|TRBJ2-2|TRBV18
TGTGCCAGCTCACCGGGACAGGGATCCACCGGGGAGCTGTTTTTT
CASSPGQGSTGELFF
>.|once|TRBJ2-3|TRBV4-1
TGCGCCAGCAGCCAAGAATCCTACACAGATACGCAGTATTTT
CASSQESYTDTQYF
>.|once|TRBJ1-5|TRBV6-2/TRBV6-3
TGTGCCAGCAGTTACTCGAGACACGATATACATAGCAATCAGCCCCAGCATTTT
CASSYSRHDIHSNQPQHF
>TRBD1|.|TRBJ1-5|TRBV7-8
TGTGCCAGCAGCGCGGACAGGGGACAGCCCCAGCATTTT
CASSADRGQPQHF
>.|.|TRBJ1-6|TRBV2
TGTGCCAGCAGTGTGATAGATAATTCACCCCTCCACTTT
CASSVIDNSPLHF
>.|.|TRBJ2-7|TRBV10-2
TGCGCCAGCAGTCGGGACGCCTCCTACGAGCAGTACTTC
CASSRDASYEQYF
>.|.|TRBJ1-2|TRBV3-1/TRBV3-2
TGTGCCAGCAGCTTTCTGACAGCTGACTATGGCTACACCTTC
CASSFLTADYGYTF
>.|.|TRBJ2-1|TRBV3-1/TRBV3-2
TGTGCCAGCAGCCAAGGCCACGGGGAGCAGTTCTTC
CASSQGHGEQFF
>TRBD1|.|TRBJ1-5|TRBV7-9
TGTGCCAGCAGGGGCGGGACAGGGGGCTTAGTTGAGCCCCAGCATTTT
CASRGGTGGLVEPQHF
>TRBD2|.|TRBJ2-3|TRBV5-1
TGCGCCAGCAGCTTCCCCGGGCGGGGGTTCTCCACAGATACGCAGTATTTT
CASSFPGRGFSTDTQYF
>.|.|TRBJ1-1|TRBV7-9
TGTGCCAGCAGCTTAGGGGGGAGTGCTGAAGCTTTCTTT
CASSLGGSAEAFF
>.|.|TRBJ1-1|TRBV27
TGTGCCAGCAGTTTTGCAGGGACTGAAGCTTTCTTT
CASSFAGTEAFF
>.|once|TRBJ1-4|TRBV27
TGTGCCAGCAGTAAGATCAATGAAAAACTGTTTTTT
CASSKINEKLFF
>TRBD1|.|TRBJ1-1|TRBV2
TGTGCCAGCAGTGAGCCTTTCAGGGGGCGCTACACTGAAGCTTTCTTT
CASSEPFRGRYTEAFF
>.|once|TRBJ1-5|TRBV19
TGTGCCAGTAGTATTGGGATCGTTAGCAATCAGCCCCAGCATTTT
CASSIGIVSNQPQHF
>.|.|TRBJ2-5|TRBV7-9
TGTGCCAGCAGCTTAGTTCTCGGGGGGACCCAGTACTTC
CASSLVLGGTQYF
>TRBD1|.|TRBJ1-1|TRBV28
TGTGCCAGCAGGGAACCAGGGGGCCGGACTGAAGCTTTCTTT
CASREPGGRTEAFF
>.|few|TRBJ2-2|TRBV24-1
TGTGCCACCAGTGATTACGGAACCGGGGAGCTGTTTTTT
CATSDYGTGELFF
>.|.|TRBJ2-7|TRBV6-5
TGTGCCAGCTCGGCCCCTGAGACCTACGAGCAGTACTTC
CASSAPETYEQYF
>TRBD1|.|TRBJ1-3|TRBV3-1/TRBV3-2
TGTGCCAGCAGCCGGGACAGCAACTCTGGAAACACCATATATTTT
CASSRDSNSGNTIYF
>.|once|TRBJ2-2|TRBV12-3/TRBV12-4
TGTGCCAGCAGTTTAGGTCCGGCCGGGGAGCTGTTTTTT
CASSLGPAGELFF